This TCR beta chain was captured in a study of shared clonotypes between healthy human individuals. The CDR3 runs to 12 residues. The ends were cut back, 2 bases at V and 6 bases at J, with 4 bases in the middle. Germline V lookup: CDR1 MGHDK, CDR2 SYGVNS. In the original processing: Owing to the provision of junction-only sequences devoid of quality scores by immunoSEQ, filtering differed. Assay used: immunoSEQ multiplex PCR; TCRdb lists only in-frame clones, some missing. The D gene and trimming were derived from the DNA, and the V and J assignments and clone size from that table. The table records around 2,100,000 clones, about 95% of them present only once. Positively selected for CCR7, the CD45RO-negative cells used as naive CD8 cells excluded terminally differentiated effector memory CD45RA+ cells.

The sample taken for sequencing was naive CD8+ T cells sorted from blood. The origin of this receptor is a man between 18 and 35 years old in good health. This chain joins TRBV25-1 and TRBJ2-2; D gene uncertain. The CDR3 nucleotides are TGTGCCAGCAGTGAAATGGCCGGGGAGCTGTTTTTT. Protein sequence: CASSEMAGELFF.